Presented here are 30 T cell receptor beta chains from one specimen sequenced in a study of shared clonotypes between healthy human individuals (dated by TCRdb to 2020 to 2022). Libraries came from the immunoSEQ multiplex PCR assay. Drawn from immuneACCESS, this table holds only the in-frame rearrangements with V and J called that TCRdb kept. Clones are partly lost; checked studies trace under half to an unresolved V gene and leave the rest unexplained. Within this sample are 550,000 to 850,000 clones, with 74% of them counted one time only. The top ten hold approximately 1.6% of the sample. Sequencing input: memory CD4+ T cells sorted from blood. Interpreted using the paper, the cell subset or site label stands for: CD45RA-negative fraction. Every receptor here comes from a woman aged 30 to 39 in good health.

This clone was detected a few times. CDR3 sequence (DNA): TGTGCCAGCACCGGGGTCTCTCGTGAGCAGTACTTC. Residues: CASTGVSREQYF. V and J are TRBV28 and TRBJ2-7; tentatively, D is TRBD2 (5 bases). This CDR3 is built from 12 residues. Germline V gene sequence: CDR1 MDHEN, CDR2 SYDVKM. Trimming took off 7 bases at V and 7 bases at J, with 14 bases between the two ends.

The gene calls are TRBV7-2 and TRBJ1-2, with 7 bases identical to TRBD1. CDR3 length: 14 residues. Germline loops: CDR1 SGHTA, CDR2 FQGNSA. With 4 bases clipped from V and 4 bases from J, the junction kept 6 bases outside the gene matches. In nucleotides, the CDR3 is TGTGCCAGCAGCTCCCCCCAGGGGGTCTATGGCTACACCTTC. Encoded protein: CASSSPQGVYGYTF. The complete variable domain, with remaining parts taken from reference TRBV7-2 and TRBJ1-2, reads GAGVSQSPSNKVTEKGKDVELRCDPISGHTALYWYRQSLGQGLEFLIYFQGNSAPDKSGLPSDRFSAERTGGSVSTLTIQRTQQEDSAVYLCASSSPQGVYGYTFGSGTRLTVV.

The rearrangement uses TRBV2 and TRBJ1-5; D perhaps matches TRBD1 (5 bases). CDR1 is SNHLY and CDR2 is FYNNEI in the germline V gene. V lost 6 bases and J lost 7, with 10 bases in between. This CDR3 is built from 12 residues. CDR3: CASRRAGQPQHF. DNA of the CDR3: TGTGCCAGCAGAAGGGCAGGGCAGCCCCAGCATTTT.

Concerning this clone itself: The junction departs from the called germline gene at one end, perhaps through a read error. This CDR3 reads CASSPTGGSYDEQFF. CDR3 coding DNA: TGTGCCAGCAGCCCCACAGGCGGCTCCTACGATGAGCAGTTCTTC. The chain joins TRBV7-9 to TRBJ2-1, with D perhaps matching TRBD1 (5 bases). Germline CDR1 is SEHNR and CDR2 is FQNEAQ (reference sequence). The CDR3 spans 15 residues.

This clone was found a few times. CDR3 nucleotides: TGCGCCAGCAGCCCAAATCCGTTCGGGACAGGAGGCTCTAACGAGCAGTACTTC. It is translated as CASSPNPFGTGGSNEQYF. This sequence joins TRBV5-1 and TRBJ2-7; 8 nucleotides line up with TRBD1. CDR1 SGHRS and CDR2 YFSETQ come from the germline V gene. With V trimmed by 4 bases and J by 5 bases, 20 bases remained unmatched. This CDR3 contains 18 residues.

For this clone: The identical CDR3 is also encoded by other nucleotide sequences in the sample. The V and J genes are TRBV7-2 and TRBJ2-1, with D tentatively TRBD1 or TRBD2 (5 bases each). The CDR3 totals 15 residues. V was shortened by 3 bases and J by 2 bases, with 11 bases between the two germline ends. The germline gives CDR1 SGHTA, CDR2 FQGNSA. Written as DNA, the CDR3 is TGTGCCAGCAGCTTGGGGACGAGGGCCTACAATGAGCAGTTCTTC. Its protein is CASSLGTRAYNEQFF.

This chain uses TRBV28 with TRBJ2-1, with D unresolved. Germline V gives CDR1 MDHEN, CDR2 SYDVKM. The V end was cut by 3 bases, the J end by 3 bases, with 12 bases between. This CDR3 has 15 residues. CDR3 amino acids: CASSLTYRFYNEQFF. CDR3 nucleotide sequence: TGTGCCAGCAGTTTGACTTACAGATTCTACAATGAGCAGTTCTTC.

This clone was found a few times. V and J are TRBV9 and TRBJ1-4; D ambiguous. The V gene's germline CDR1 is SGDLS and CDR2 YYNGEE. V was clipped by 0 bases and J by 7 bases, with 13 bases between them. The CDR3 covers 15 residues. CDR3 in amino acids: CASSVAGGWGEKLFF. The CDR3 region has the DNA TGTGCCAGCAGCGTAGCTGGTGGTTGGGGTGAAAAACTGTTTTTT.

This clone was seen a handful of times. A much more abundant neighbour one base away suggests this may be a read error. The sample contains more than one DNA sequence encoding this CDR3. The V call is TRBV7-3, the J call TRBJ2-1, with 7 bases lining up with TRBD2. The CDR3 is 15 amino acids. Germline CDR1 is SGHTA and CDR2 is FQGTGA. Trimming at V came to 5 bases and at J to 1 base, leaving 5 bases not matched to a gene. The DNA for the CDR3 is TGTGCCAGCAGCCCTCAGCGGGATTCCTACAATGAGCAGTTCTTC. Its translation: CASSPQRDSYNEQFF.

The chain recombines TRBV30 with TRBJ1-1, with D possibly matching TRBD1 (6 bases). Trimming stripped 2 bases from V and 4 bases from J, with 14 bases between. The germline CDR1 and CDR2 sequences are GTSNPN and SVGIG (reference sequence). This CDR3 contains 14 residues. The CDR3 protein is CAWSHGGGSTEAFF. In DNA, the CDR3 is TGTGCCTGGAGTCACGGGGGCGGGAGCACTGAAGCTTTCTTT.

This chain links TRBV28 with TRBJ2-7; 12 nucleotides align to TRBD1. The germline V gene encodes CDR1 MDHEN and CDR2 SYDVKM. The V segment lost 6 bases and the J segment 4 bases; nucleotides outside the gene matches: 7. The CDR3 spans 15 residues. Here the CDR3 DNA reads TGTGCCAGCAGGCCCGGGACAGGGGGCTTATACGAGCAGTACTTC. Protein product: CASRPGTGGLYEQYF.

In this sample, this clone turned up a few times. The chain carries TRBV7-2 and TRBJ1-1; possible D gene TRBD1, 6 bases. V was shortened by 5 bases and J by 6 bases, with 19 bases between the two germline ends. The length of the CDR3 is 15 residues. Germline CDR1 and CDR2: SGHTA and FQGNSA. As DNA, the CDR3 is TGTGCCAGCAGCCGCGGGGGACATGAATTCTCTGAAGCTTTCTTT. Its translation is CASSRGGHEFSEAFF.

The J gene is TRBJ1-4, the V gene TRBV2, with D maybe TRBD1 (6 bases). CDR3 length equals 18 residues. Germline assignment: CDR1 SNHLY and CDR2 FYNNEI. The V gene lost 5 bases and the J gene lost 4 bases, with 23 bases spanning the gap. The CDR3 DNA sequence: TGTGCCAGCAGTAGCACCGGGACGGGACAAGTATTTAATGAAAAACTGTTTTTT. Protein sequence: CASSSTGTGQVFNEKLFF.

This clone was seen only once. The chain uses TRBV6-1 and TRBJ1-2; D possibly corresponds to TRBD1 (6 bases). V was cut by 3 bases and J by 4 bases, with 15 bases left in between. The CDR3 is 15 residues long. Germline CDR1 and CDR2: MNHNS and SASEGT. CDR3 in amino acids: CASSDSGTQPYGYTF. The CDR3 nucleotides read TGTGCCAGCAGTGACTCCGGGACACAACCCTATGGCTACACCTTC.

This chain links TRBV4-2 with TRBJ2-7; possible D gene TRBD2, 6 bases. V lost 0 bases and J 2 bases, leaving 17 bases between the germline ends. Germline CDR1 is LGHNA and CDR2 is YNFKEQ. The CDR3 is 17 residues long. CDR3 in amino acids: CASSQEGGLPGPYEQYF. In nucleotides, the CDR3 is TGTGCCAGCAGCCAAGAGGGAGGACTTCCCGGTCCCTACGAGCAGTACTTC.

The DNA of the CDR3 is TGTGCCAGCAGTTTTACGGGGCCTCAGCCCCAGCATTTT. It codes for CASSFTGPQPQHF. The genes are TRBV27 and TRBJ1-5, with a tentative D call TRBD1 (5 bases). This CDR3 region has 13 residues. V lost 3 bases and J lost 6, with 9 bases in between. The germline gives CDR1 MNHEY, CDR2 SMNVEV (reference sequence).

The chain has TRBV29-1 and TRBJ1-1; D unresolved. The V end was cut by 4 bases, the J end by 1 base, with 10 bases between. The CDR3 sequence is 13 residues long. In germline, CDR1 is SQVTM, CDR2 ANQGSEA. The CDR3 protein is CSVALSWNTEAFF. As DNA, the CDR3 is TGCAGCGTTGCTCTGTCATGGAACACTGAAGCTTTCTTT.

V and J are TRBV4-2 and TRBJ2-5; TRBD1 matches 10 bases. J was trimmed by 1 base and V by 1 base; bases with no gene match: 6. This CDR3 spans 17 amino acids. Looked up from germline, CDR1 is LGHNA and CDR2 is YNFKEQ. The CDR3 reads CASSQGGTGEIQETQYF. The CDR3 nucleotides read TGTGCCAGCAGCCAAGGTGGGACAGGGGAAATCCAAGAGACCCAGTACTTC.

The chain recombines TRBV7-9 with TRBJ2-3; 8 bases are shared with TRBD1. In germline, CDR1 is SEHNR, CDR2 FQNEAQ (reference sequence). V dropped 1 base and J dropped 3; count of bases not matched to a gene: 9. This CDR3 region has 17 residues. The CDR3: CASSLGVQGVRTDTQYF. CDR3 nucleotides: TGTGCCAGCAGCTTAGGGGTACAGGGGGTACGAACAGATACGCAGTATTTT.

The chain is built from TRBV4-2 and TRBJ2-7, with a possible D match to TRBD2 (5 bases). Trimming cost V 5 bases and J 2 bases, with 16 bases left between them. The CDR3 has 15 residues. Germline CDR1 LGHNA, CDR2 YNFKEQ. The CDR3 reads CASSLDRMGAYEQYF. CDR3 nucleotides: TGTGCCAGCAGCTTAGACCGAATGGGAGCCTACGAGCAGTACTTC.

J is TRBJ1-2 and V is TRBV7-9; 9 bases align to TRBD1. Germline CDR1 SEHNR, CDR2 FQNEAQ (reference sequence). J gave up 4 bases and V 1 base, and 4 bases lay outside the gene matches. This CDR3 has 15 amino acids. The CDR3 DNA sequence: TGTGCCAGCAGCTTAGGGGGACAGGGTTCCTATGGCTACACCTTC. It yields the protein CASSLGGQGSYGYTF. Full variable domain (rest looked up from reference TRBV7-9 and TRBJ1-2): DTGVSQNPRHKITKRGQNVTFRCDPISEHNRLYWYRQTLGQGPEFLTYFQNEAQLEKSRLLSDRFSAERPKGSFSTLEIQRTEQGDSAMYLCASSLGGQGSYGYTFGSGTRLTVV.

V is TRBV7-9 and J is TRBJ1-1; possibly TRBD1 for D (5 bases). The CDR3 is made up of 14 amino acids. Germline-derived CDR1 and CDR2 are SEHNR and FQNEAQ (reference sequence). V gave up 5 bases and J gave up 0 bases, with 10 bases separating them. The CDR3 nucleotides read TGTGCCAGCAGCACCTCAGGGATGAACACTGAAGCTTTCTTT. This sequence encodes CASSTSGMNTEAFF.

The chain joins TRBV28 to TRBJ1-1; 9 bases align to TRBD1. Per germline, CDR1 MDHEN and CDR2 SYDVKM. The CDR3 has 14 amino acids. V shed 6 bases, J shed 9 bases, and the junction held 11 bases outside the gene matches. The CDR3 sequence is CASRTSPGQGKAFF. The CDR3 region has the DNA TGTGCCAGCAGAACATCTCCGGGACAGGGAAAAGCTTTCTTT.

The chain carries TRBV7-9 and TRBJ1-1; D not certain. Looked up from germline, CDR1 is SEHNR and CDR2 is FQNEAQ (reference sequence). This CDR3 is 10 amino acids long. V was shortened by 5 bases and J by 6 bases, with 4 bases between the two germline ends. The CDR3 loop is CASSTAEAFF. As DNA, the CDR3 is TGTGCCAGCAGCACAGCTGAAGCTTTCTTT.

The V gene is TRBV7-9, the J gene TRBJ2-1; D is undetermined. Germline V lookup: CDR1 SEHNR, CDR2 FQNEAQ (reference sequence). V was shortened by 0 bases and J by 10 bases, with 10 bases between the two germline ends. The CDR3 covers 13 residues. The CDR3 here is CASSLAVTKEQFF. The CDR3 DNA follows: TGTGCCAGCAGCTTAGCGGTTACTAAGGAGCAGTTCTTC.

The chain carries TRBV28 and TRBJ2-1, with 10 positions matching TRBD1. The CDR3 contains 15 residues. Germline V CDR1 and CDR2: MDHEN, SYDVKM. The V and J ends lost 5 bases and 4 bases, in that order; junction bases with no gene match: 5. As DNA, the CDR3 is TGTGCCAGCAGTCAGGGACAGGGGATATACAATGAGCAGTTCTTC. Protein: CASSQGQGIYNEQFF.

This clone was found a few times. The chain has TRBV19 and TRBJ1-2; TRBD1 matches 7 bases. Germline-derived CDR1 and CDR2 are LNHDA and SQIVND (reference sequence). The CDR3 is 15 amino acids. The ends lost 3 bases at V and 4 bases at J; junction bases unmatched: 8. Written as DNA, the CDR3 is TGTGCCAGTAGTATCAGAGACAGGGCCCGCTATGGCTACACCTTC. Protein sequence: CASSIRDRARYGYTF.

In its sample, this clone was seen a few times. This chain joins TRBV5-1 and TRBJ2-1; 7 bases are shared with TRBD1. The CDR3 contains 12 residues. Losses at the gene ends were 4 bases for V and 9 bases for J; bases not matched to a gene: 4. Germline CDR1 and CDR2: SGHRS and YFSETQ. The CDR3 coding sequence is TGCGCCAGCAGCCTTGACAGGGCTGAGCAGTTCTTC. It yields the protein CASSLDRAEQFF.

This chain links TRBV5-1 with TRBJ2-5; D might be TRBD1 (6 bases). The CDR3 contains 14 residues. Germline CDR1 and CDR2: SGHRS and YFSETQ. Trimming took off 4 bases at V and 2 bases at J, with 12 bases between the two ends. The CDR3 is CASSRTAVQETQYF. The CDR3 DNA reads as TGCGCCAGCAGCCGGACAGCAGTACAAGAGACCCAGTACTTC.

The chain couples TRBV23-1 to TRBJ2-5; D remains ambiguous. TRBV23-1 is an open reading frame whose function is uncertain. Trimming removed 7 bases from V and 5 bases from J, with 20 bases in between. The CDR3 is 15 residues long. The CDR3 sequence: CASTTKSVPRETQYF. Here the CDR3 DNA reads TGCGCCAGCACCACCAAAAGCGTACCGAGGGAGACCCAGTACTTC.